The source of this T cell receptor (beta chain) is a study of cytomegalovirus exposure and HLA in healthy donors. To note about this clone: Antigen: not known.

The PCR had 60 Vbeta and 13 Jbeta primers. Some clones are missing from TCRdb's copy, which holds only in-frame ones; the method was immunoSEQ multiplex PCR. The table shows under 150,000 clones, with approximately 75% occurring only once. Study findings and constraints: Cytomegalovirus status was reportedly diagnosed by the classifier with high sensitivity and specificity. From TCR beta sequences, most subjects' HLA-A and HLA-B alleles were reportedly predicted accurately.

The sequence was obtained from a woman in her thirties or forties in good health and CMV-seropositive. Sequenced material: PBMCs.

The CDR3 protein is CASSAGAPGTEAFF. In nucleotides, the CDR3 is TGTGCCAGCAGCGCAGGGGCGCCGGGCACTGAAGCTTTCTTT. The J gene is TRBJ1-1, the V gene TRBV6-4; the D gene is possibly TRBD1 (6 bases). Trimming left V 6 bases short and J 4 bases short, with 15 bases between. The CDR3 has 14 amino acids. Germline CDR1 is MRHNA and CDR2 is SNTAGT.